These 5 T cell receptor beta chains share one sample of origin, sequenced in a study of coeliac disease (dated by TCRdb to between 2022 and 2023). Libraries came from the immunoSEQ multiplex PCR assay. TCRdb mirrors the immuneACCESS table, restricted to in-frame sequences. Some clones are absent from its copies; in checked studies, under half trace to an unresolved V gene, and the reason for the others is unknown. Within this sample are about 2,300 clones, with roughly two thirds of them counted one time only. 20% to 25% of the sample goes to the ten largest clones. Sequencing was done on a sample of intraepithelial lymphocytes from the gut. The cell subset or site tag for this specimen amounts to: intraepithelial cell (IEC) fraction of small intestinal biopsy. All receptors derive from a woman between 65 and 79 years old with celiac disease on a gluten-free diet.

CDR3 DNA sequence: TGCGCCAGCAGCCAACCGGGCCGAGGGATCTACGAGCAGTACTTC. Translation: CASSQPGRGIYEQYF. The V call is TRBV4-1, the J call TRBJ2-5, with D possibly being TRBD2 (5 bases). The assigned J gene may be wrong: the sequence end matches TRBJ2-7 better. The germline gives CDR1 MGHRA, CDR2 YSYEKL. The CDR3 length is 15 residues.

The chain recombines TRBV11-3 with TRBJ2-2; D might be TRBD2 (5 bases). Germline V gene sequence: CDR1 SGHNT, CDR2 YENEEA. The CDR3 has 13 residues. Deletions cut 4 bases from V and 4 bases from J, with 7 bases between. The CDR3 region has the DNA TGTGCCAGCAGCTCCCGGGGCACCGGGGAGCTGTTTTTT. This translates into CASSSRGTGELFF.

The gene calls are TRBV30 and TRBJ1-2, with no clear D. CDR3 length: 12 residues. Germline V gives CDR1 GTSNPN, CDR2 SVGIG (reference sequence). The ends were cut back, 0 bases at V and 8 bases at J, with 10 bases in the middle. CDR3 nucleotide sequence: TGTGCCTGGAGTGTACGCGTAGTCGGCTACACCTTC. Amino acid sequence: CAWSVRVVGYTF.

Turning to this clone: An end of the junction differs from the germline gene, which may be a read error. The chain is built from TRBV5-1 and TRBJ2-3; no clear D. The CDR3 has 15 amino acids. Germline V gives CDR1 SGHRS, CDR2 YFSETQ. The CDR3 protein is CASSLASSEPDTQYF. The CDR3 DNA is TGTGCCAGCAGCTTGGCCTCCAGTGAACCAGATACGCAGTATTTT.

This clone was detected a few times. V usage is TRBV10-1 and J usage is TRBJ1-1; a possible D gene is TRBD1 (5 bases). The CDR3 has 12 amino acids. Germline CDR1 and CDR2: WNHNN and SYGVQD (reference sequence). V was shortened by 3 bases and J by 8 bases, with 10 bases between the two germline ends. The CDR3 region is CASSENRNEAFF. The CDR3 region has the DNA TGCGCCAGCAGTGAAAACAGGAACGAAGCTTTCTTT.